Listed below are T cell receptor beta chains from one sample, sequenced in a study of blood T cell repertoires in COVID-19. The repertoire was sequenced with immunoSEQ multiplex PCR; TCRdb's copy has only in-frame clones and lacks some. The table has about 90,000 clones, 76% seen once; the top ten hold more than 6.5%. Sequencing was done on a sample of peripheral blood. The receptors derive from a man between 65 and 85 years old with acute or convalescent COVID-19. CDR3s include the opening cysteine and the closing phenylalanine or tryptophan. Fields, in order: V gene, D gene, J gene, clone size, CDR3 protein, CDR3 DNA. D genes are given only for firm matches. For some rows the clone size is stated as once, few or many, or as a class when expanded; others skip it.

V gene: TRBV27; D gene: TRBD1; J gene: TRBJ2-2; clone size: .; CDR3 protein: CASSSPWGQGFTGELFF; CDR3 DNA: TGTGCCAGCAGTTCGCCCTGGGGACAGGGTTTTACCGGGGAGCTGTTTTTT
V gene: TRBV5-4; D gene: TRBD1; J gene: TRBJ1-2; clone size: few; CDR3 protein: CASSLRQGYGYTF; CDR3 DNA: TGTGCCAGCAGTCTCAGACAGGGCTATGGCTACACCTTC
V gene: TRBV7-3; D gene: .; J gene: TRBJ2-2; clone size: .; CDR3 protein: CASSTGGSGELFF; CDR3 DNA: TGTGCCAGCAGCACCGGCGGAAGCGGGGAGCTGTTTTTT
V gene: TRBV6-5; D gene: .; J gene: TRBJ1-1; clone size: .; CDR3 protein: CASYGGLGSEAFF; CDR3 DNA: TGTGCCAGTTACGGGGGGCTTGGGTCTGAAGCTTTCTTT
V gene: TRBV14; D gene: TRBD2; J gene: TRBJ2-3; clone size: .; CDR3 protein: CASSQEPYLAGVDWNTDTQYF; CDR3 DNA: TGTGCCAGCAGCCAAGAGCCTTATCTAGCGGGAGTAGATTGGAACACAGATACGCAGTATTTT
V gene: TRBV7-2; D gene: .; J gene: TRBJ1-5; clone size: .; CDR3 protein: CASSSRGGNQPQHF; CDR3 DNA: TGTGCCAGCAGCTCGCGAGGCGGCAATCAGCCCCAGCATTTT
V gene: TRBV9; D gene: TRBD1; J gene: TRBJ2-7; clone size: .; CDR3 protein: CASSVGTGGEQYF; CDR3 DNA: TGTGCCAGCAGCGTGGGGACAGGGGGCGAGCAGTACTTC
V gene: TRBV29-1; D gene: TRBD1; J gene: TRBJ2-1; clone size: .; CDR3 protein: CSVDRGSGNEQFF; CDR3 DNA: TGCAGCGTTGACAGGGGGTCGGGCAATGAGCAGTTCTTC
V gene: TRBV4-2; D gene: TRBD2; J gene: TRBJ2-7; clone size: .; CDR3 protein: CASSQEAGGHYEQYF; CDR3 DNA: TGTGCCAGCAGCCAAGAAGCGGGAGGGCACTACGAGCAGTACTTC
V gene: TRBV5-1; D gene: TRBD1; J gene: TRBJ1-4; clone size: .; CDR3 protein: CASSRSGTGLDEKLFF; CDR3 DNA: TGCGCCAGCAGCCGGTCCGGGACAGGGTTGGATGAAAAACTGTTTTTT
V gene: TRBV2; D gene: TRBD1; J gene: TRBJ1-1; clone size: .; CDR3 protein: CASRERGLNTEAFF; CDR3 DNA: TGTGCCAGCAGAGAAAGGGGGCTGAACACTGAAGCTTTCTTT
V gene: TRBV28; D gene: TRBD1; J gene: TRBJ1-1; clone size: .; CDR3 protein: CASTWTGLGSTEAFF; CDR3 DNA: TGTGCCAGCACTTGGACAGGGCTAGGGTCCACTGAAGCTTTCTTT
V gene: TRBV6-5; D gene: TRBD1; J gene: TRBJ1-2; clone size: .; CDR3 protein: CASRPGTGVNYGYTF; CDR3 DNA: TGTGCCAGCAGACCCGGGACAGGAGTTAACTATGGCTACACCTTC
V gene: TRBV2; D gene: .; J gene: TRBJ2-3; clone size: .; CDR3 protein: CASSQVISGTTDTQYF; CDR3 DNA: TGTGCCAGCAGTCAAGTCATTAGCGGAACCACAGATACGCAGTATTTT
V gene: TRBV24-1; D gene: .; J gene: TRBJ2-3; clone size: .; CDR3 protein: CATSDRPSTVIDTQYF; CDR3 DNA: TGTGCCACCAGTGACCGGCCTAGTACCGTGATTGATACGCAGTATTTT
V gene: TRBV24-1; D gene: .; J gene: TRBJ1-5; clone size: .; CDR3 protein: CATSDDRNNQPQHF; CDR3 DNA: TGTGCCACCAGTGATGACAGGAACAATCAGCCCCAGCATTTT
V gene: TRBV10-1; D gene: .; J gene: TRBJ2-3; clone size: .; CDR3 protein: CASSAGRGTDTQYF; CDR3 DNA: TGCGCCAGCAGTGCAGGACGAGGGACAGATACGCAGTATTTT
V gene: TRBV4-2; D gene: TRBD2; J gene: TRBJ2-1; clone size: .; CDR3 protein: CASSQDLLADSYNEQFF; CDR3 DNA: TGTGCCAGCAGCCAAGATCTTCTAGCGGACTCCTACAATGAGCAGTTCTTC
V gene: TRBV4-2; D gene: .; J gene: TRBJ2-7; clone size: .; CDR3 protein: CASSPPTDPYEQYF; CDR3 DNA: TGTGCCAGCAGCCCCCCGACTGATCCCTACGAGCAGTACTTC
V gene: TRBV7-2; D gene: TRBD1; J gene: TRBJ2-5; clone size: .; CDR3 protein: CASSLEGAEETQYF; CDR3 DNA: TGTGCCAGCAGCTTAGAGGGGGCCGAAGAGACCCAGTACTTC
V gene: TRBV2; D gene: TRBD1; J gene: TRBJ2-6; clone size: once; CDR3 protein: CASSWGQFSGANVLTF; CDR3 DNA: TGTGCCAGCAGTTGGGGACAGTTCTCTGGGGCCAACGTCCTGACTTTC
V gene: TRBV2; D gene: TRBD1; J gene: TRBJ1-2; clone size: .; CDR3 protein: CASRGDRVGYGYTF; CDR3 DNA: TGTGCCAGCAGGGGCGACAGGGTTGGCTATGGCTACACCTTC
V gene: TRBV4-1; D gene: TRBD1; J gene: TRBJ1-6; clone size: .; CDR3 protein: CASSRSGGVGDSPLHF; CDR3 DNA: TGCGCCAGCAGCCGATCAGGGGGAGTGGGCGATTCACCCCTCCACTTT
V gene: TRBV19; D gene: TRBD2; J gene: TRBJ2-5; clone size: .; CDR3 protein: CASRRTSGPQETQYF; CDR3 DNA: TGTGCCAGTAGACGGACTAGCGGGCCCCAAGAGACCCAGTACTTC
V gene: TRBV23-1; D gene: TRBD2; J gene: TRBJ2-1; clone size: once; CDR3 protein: CASSHRRLGLAGGHEQFF; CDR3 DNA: TGCGCCAGCAGTCACCGGCGGTTAGGTCTAGCGGGAGGACATGAGCAGTTCTTC
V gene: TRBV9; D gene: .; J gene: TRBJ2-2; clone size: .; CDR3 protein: CASSVGSGELFF; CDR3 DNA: TGTGCCAGCAGCGTAGGCAGCGGGGAGCTGTTTTTT
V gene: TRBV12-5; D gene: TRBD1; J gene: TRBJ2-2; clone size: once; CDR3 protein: CASRGTGTGELFF; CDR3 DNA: TGTGCTAGTCGCGGGACAGGGACCGGGGAGCTGTTTTTT
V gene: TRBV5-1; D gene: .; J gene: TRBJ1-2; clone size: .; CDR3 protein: CASSALASNYGYTF; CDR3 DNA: TGCGCCAGCAGCGCCCTCGCAAGCAACTATGGCTACACCTTC
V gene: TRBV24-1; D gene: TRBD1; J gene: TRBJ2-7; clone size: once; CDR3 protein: CATGILWGTEAYEQYF; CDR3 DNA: TGTGCCACCGGGATACTATGGGGGACAGAGGCCTACGAGCAGTACTTC
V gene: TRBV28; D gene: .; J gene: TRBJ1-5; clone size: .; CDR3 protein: CASSTQMGLGDQPQHF; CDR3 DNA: TGTGCCAGCAGTACACAAATGGGGCTTGGGGATCAGCCCCAGCATTTT
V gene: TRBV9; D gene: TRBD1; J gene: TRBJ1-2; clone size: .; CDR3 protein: CASSDDPKQGIGGYTF; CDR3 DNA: TGTGCCAGCAGCGACGACCCGAAACAGGGGATCGGTGGCTACACCTTC
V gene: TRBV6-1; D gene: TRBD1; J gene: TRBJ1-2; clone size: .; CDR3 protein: CASSGIYSTGGYGYTF; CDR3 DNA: TGTGCCAGCAGTGGGATTTATTCGACAGGGGGCTATGGCTACACCTTC
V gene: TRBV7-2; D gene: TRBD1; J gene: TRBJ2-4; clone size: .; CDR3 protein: CASSLQGAQMDIQYF; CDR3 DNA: TGTGCCAGCAGCTTACAGGGGGCTCAAATGGACATTCAGTACTTC
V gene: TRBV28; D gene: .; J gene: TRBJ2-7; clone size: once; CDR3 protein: CASSSVTYEQYF; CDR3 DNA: TGTGCCAGCAGTTCCGTTACCTACGAGCAGTACTTC
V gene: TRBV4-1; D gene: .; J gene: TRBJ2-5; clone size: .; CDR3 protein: CASSQEGRAETQYF; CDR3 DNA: TGCGCCAGCAGCCAAGAAGGCAGGGCAGAGACCCAGTACTTC
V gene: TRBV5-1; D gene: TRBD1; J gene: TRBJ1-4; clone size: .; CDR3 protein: CASSLSTGNNEKLFF; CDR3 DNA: TGCGCCAGCAGCCTGTCGACAGGGAATAATGAAAAACTGTTTTTT
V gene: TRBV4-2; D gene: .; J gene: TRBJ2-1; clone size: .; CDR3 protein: CASSQAPFGEQFF; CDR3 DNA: TGTGCCAGCAGCCAAGCGCCTTTCGGTGAGCAGTTCTTC
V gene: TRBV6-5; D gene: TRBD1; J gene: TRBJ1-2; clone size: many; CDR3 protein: CASSLRDRGQSGYTF; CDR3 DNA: TGTGCCAGCAGTTTACGGGACAGGGGGCAGTCCGGCTACACCTTC
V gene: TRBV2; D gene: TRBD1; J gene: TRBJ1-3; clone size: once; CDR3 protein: CANRETGGPGNTIYF; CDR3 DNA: TGTGCCAACAGAGAGACAGGGGGCCCTGGAAACACCATATATTTT
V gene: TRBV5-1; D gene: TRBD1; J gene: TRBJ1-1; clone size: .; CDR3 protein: CASSLTGVDTEAFF; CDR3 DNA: TGCGCCAGCAGCTTGACAGGGGTGGACACTGAAGCTTTCTTT
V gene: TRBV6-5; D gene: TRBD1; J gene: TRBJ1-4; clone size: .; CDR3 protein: CASSPTGGDEKLFF; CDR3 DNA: TGTGCCAGCAGTCCGACAGGGGGCGATGAAAAACTGTTTTTT
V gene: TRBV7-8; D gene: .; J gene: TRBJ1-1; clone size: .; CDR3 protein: CASSSSGGEAFF; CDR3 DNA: TGTGCCAGCAGCTCGTCTGGTGGCGAAGCTTTCTTT
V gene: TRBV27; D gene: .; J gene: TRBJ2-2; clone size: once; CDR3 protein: CASSSLRRGNTGELFF; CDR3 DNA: TGTGCCAGCAGTTCTCTGCGACGGGGGAACACCGGGGAGCTGTTTTTT
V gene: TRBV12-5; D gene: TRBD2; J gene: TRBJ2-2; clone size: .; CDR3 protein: CASGLLAGGTGELFF; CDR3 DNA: TGTGCTAGTGGTTTACTAGCGGGGGGCACCGGGGAGCTGTTTTTT
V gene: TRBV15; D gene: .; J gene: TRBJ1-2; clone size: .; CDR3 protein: CATSRERTVNYGYTF; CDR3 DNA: TGTGCCACCAGCAGAGAAAGAACAGTTAACTATGGCTACACCTTC
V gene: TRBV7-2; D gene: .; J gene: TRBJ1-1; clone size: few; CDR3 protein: CASSVDSMNTEAFF; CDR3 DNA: TGTGCCAGCAGCGTGGACAGCATGAACACTGAAGCTTTCTTT
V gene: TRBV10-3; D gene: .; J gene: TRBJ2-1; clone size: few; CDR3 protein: CATGGDGYNEQFF; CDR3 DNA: TGTGCCACCGGAGGGGACGGTTACAATGAGCAGTTCTTC
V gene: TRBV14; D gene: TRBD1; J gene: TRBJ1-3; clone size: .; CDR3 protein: CASSPRQGNPGNTIYF; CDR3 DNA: TGTGCCAGCAGCCCACGACAGGGCAACCCTGGAAACACCATATATTTT
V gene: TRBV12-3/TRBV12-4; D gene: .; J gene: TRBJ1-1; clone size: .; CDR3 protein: CASSNQRGAEAFF; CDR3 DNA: TGTGCCAGCAGTAACCAACGGGGAGCTGAAGCTTTCTTT
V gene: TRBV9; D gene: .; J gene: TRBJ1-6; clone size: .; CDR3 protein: CASSVDSRRNSPLHF; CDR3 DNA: TGTGCCAGCAGCGTAGACAGTAGGAGGAATTCACCCCTCCACTTT
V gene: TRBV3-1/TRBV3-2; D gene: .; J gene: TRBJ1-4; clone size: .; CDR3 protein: CASSQRGVVEKLFF; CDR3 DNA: TGTGCCAGCAGCCAACGGGGGGTAGTGGAAAAACTGTTTTTT
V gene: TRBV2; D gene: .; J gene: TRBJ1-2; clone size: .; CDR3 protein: CASSLEPQGGYTF; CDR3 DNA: TGTGCCAGCAGCCTTGAGCCCCAGGGGGGCTACACCTTC